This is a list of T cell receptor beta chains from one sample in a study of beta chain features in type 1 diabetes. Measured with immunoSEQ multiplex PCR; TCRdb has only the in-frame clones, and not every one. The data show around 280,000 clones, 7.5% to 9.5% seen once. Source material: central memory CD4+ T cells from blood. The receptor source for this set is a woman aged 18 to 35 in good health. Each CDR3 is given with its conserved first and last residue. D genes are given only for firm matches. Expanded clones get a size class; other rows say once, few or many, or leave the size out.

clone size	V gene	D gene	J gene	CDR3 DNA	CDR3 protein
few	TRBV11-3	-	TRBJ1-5	TGTGCCAGCAGCTTAACAGATAGCAATCAGCCCCAGCATTTT	CASSLTDSNQPQHF
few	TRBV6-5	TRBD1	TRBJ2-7	TGTGCCAGCAGTTATCGGACAGGGGGCCGTGTCGAGCAGTACTTC	CASSYRTGGRVEQYF
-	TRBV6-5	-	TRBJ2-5	TGTGCCAGCAGTTACAGGGCTAACTCCCAAGAGACCCAGTACTTC	CASSYRANSQETQYF
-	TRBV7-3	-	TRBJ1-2	TGTGCCAGCAGCTTAAATGGGGTAGAAGGCTACACCTTC	CASSLNGVEGYTF
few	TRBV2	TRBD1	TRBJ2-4	TGTGCAGGCGACAGGGGGCAGGGCATTCAGTACTTC	CAGDRGQGIQYF
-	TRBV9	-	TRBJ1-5	TGTGCCAGCAGCTTGAACCACAATCAGCCCCAGCATTTT	CASSLNHNQPQHF
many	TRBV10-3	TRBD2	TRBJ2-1	TGTGCCATCAGGGGACTAGCGGGGTTGGATGAGCAGTTCTTC	CAIRGLAGLDEQFF
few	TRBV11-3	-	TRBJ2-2	TGTGCCAGCAGCTTAGACAGCGCGAACACCGGGGAGCTGTTTTTT	CASSLDSANTGELFF
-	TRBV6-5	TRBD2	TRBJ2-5	TGTGCCAGCAGTACTATTAGCGGGAGTGGGGAGACCCAGTACTTC	CASSTISGSGETQYF
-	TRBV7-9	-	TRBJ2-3	TGTGCCAGCAGCCCTGTAGGGGGACAAGTTCCAGATACGCAGTATTTT	CASSPVGGQVPDTQYF
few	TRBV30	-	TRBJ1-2	TGTGCCTGGAGTGTAAGGTTGAGAGGACGGAAGTATGGCTACACCTTC	CAWSVRLRGRKYGYTF
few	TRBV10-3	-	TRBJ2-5	TGTTCCACCGAACTTGGGGGGACAGTGTCAAGGACCCAGTACTTC	CSTELGGTVSRTQYF
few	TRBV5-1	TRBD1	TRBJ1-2	TGCGCCAGCAACCCCAGGGGGCCGGGCTATGGCTACACCTTC	CASNPRGPGYGYTF
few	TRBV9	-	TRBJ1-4	-	CASSVGLGSAVHF
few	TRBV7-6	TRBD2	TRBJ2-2	TGTGCCAGCAGCTCCCTCAGCGGGAGCACCGGGGAGCTGTTTTTT	CASSSLSGSTGELFF
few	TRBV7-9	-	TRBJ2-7	TGTGCCAGCAGCTTAGCCATTCCGGCGGAGGAGCAGTACTTC	CASSLAIPAEEQYF
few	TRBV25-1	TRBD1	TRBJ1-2	TGTGCCAGCAGTAAGATCCAGGGGGATGGCTACACCTTC	CASSKIQGDGYTF
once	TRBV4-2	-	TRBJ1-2	TGTGCCAGCAGTTACACAGGGTTCCGGCGAGGCTACACCTTC	CASSYTGFRRGYTF
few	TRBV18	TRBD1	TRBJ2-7	TGTGCCAGCTCACCGGACAGGGGCTCCTACGAGCAGTACTTC	CASSPDRGSYEQYF
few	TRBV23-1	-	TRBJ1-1	TGCGCCAGCAGTCTCCTCTATACGGGGAAAATGACTGAAGCTTTCTTT	CASSLLYTGKMTEAFF
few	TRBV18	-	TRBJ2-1	TGTGCCAGCTCACCAGCGGACAATGAGCAGTTCTTC	CASSPADNEQFF
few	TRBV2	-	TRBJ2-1	TGTGCCAGCAGTAATCAGGGGGGTGAGCAGTTCTTC	CASSNQGGEQFF
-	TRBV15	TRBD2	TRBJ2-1	TGTGCCACCAGAGGGAGGGCGGGAGTAAGCTACAATGAGCAGTTCTTC	CATRGRAGVSYNEQFF
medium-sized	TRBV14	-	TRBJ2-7	TGTGCCAGCAGCCGGCTGGACAGATACGAGCAGTACTTC	CASSRLDRYEQYF
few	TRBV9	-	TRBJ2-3	TGTGCCAGCAGCAGCCCAGGGTTTCCAGATACGCAGTATTTT	CASSSPGFPDTQYF
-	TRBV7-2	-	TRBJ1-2	TGTGCCAGCAGCTTACCCCAGACCACGATAGGCTACACCTTC	CASSLPQTTIGYTF
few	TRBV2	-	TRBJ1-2	TGTGCCAGCAGGAGAGAGAACTATGGCTACACCTTC	CASRRENYGYTF
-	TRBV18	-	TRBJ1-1	TGTGCCAGCTCACCACCGCCAGGGGCGAACACTGAAGCTTTCTTT	CASSPPPGANTEAFF
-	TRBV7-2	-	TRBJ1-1	TGTGCCAGCAGCTCCAGGGACCGACGGATAATATTGAACACTGAAGCTTTCTTT	CASSSRDRRIILNTEAFF
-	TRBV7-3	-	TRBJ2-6	TGTGCCAGCAGTCCACAATTAGCTGGGGCCAACGTCCTGACTTTC	CASSPQLAGANVLTF
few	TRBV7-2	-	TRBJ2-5	TGTGCCAGCAGCTTAGCGCCCTTCCAAGAGACCCAGTACTTC	CASSLAPFQETQYF
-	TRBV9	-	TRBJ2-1	TGTGCCAGCAGCGTAGATGTGGGGGCCATCACCGGCGATGAGCAGTTCTTC	CASSVDVGAITGDEQFF
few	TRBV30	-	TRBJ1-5	TGTGCCTGGAGTGTAGGACACCTAAGCAATCAGCCCCAGCATTTT	CAWSVGHLSNQPQHF
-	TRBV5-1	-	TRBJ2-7	TGCGCCAGCAGCTCAAAGGACAGCGAGCAGTACTTC	CASSSKDSEQYF
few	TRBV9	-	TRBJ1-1	TGTGCCAGCAGCGTAACGCAGGGAAACACTGAAGCTTTCTTT	CASSVTQGNTEAFF
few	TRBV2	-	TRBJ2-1	TGTGCCAGCAGTGAAATGGCGCGTAAAAAGTTCTTC	CASSEMARKKFF
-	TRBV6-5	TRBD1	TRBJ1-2	TGTGCCGCCAGGGACAGGGGTATCTCTAACTATGGCTACACCTTC	CAARDRGISNYGYTF
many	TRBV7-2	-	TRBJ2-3	TGTGCCAGCAGCTTAGGGGGCCCTCCAGATACGCAGTATTTT	CASSLGGPPDTQYF
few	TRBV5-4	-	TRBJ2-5	TGTGCCAGCAGCTTGGGGGGAGTCGGAGAGACCCAGTACTTC	CASSLGGVGETQYF